This T cell receptor beta chain was recovered during a study of shared clonotypes between healthy human individuals. V trimming: 3 bases; J trimming: 2 bases; junction bases outside the gene matches: 12. The CDR3 is 17 residues long. Germline CDR1 reads MNHEY; CDR2 reads SMNVEV (reference sequence). Genomic DNA per cell subset filled all wells of several immunoSEQ plates. As processed by the authors: Filtering differed, since immunoSEQ gave only junction sequences and no quality scores. Here immunoSEQ multiplex PCR was the method, and the copy in TCRdb shows in-frame clones only, minus some. That table supplies the V and J calls and clone size; D and trimming were determined from the DNA. Of roughly 2,000,000 clones listed, less than 95% are singletons. As defined, naive CD8 cells were CD45RO-negative and positively selected for CCR7, with terminally differentiated effector memory CD45RA+ cells excluded.

General observations from the study: Generally, naive subsets came out with larger estimated richness than memory subsets. Around 5.4% of naive CD4 clonotypes were common to several donors.

As to this clone: What it binds is not known.

Sequencing input: naive CD8+ T cells sorted from blood. This TCR came from a man aged 18 to 29 in good health. This rearrangement joins TRBV27 to TRBJ2-7, with 8 bases aligning to TRBD1. The CDR3 DNA sequence: TGTGCCAGCAGTTTCTCGACAGGGGACAGTATCCCCTACGAGCAGTACTTC. The encoded protein is CASSFSTGDSIPYEQYF.